Given below is one T cell receptor beta chain in context. The data were obtained in a study of blood T cell repertoires in COVID-19. Germline CDR1 SNHLY, CDR2 FYNNEI. The CDR3 spans 17 residues. V was cut by 1 base and J by 11 bases, with 25 bases left in between. Clones were read by immunoSEQ multiplex PCR, and TCRdb kept only the in-frame ones, dropping some. The sample yields approximately 500,000 clones, 80% to 90% seen once. The receptor's source is a human donor in a cohort sampled during active COVID-19. J is TRBJ2-3 and V is TRBV2; TRBD1 is a possible D gene (5 bases). The sample was peripheral blood. The CDR3 loop reads CASSEEGLVLNSSGQYF. CDR3 DNA sequence: TGTGCCAGCAGTGAAGAGGGGCTAGTTCTTAATTCAAGTGGGCAGTATTTT.